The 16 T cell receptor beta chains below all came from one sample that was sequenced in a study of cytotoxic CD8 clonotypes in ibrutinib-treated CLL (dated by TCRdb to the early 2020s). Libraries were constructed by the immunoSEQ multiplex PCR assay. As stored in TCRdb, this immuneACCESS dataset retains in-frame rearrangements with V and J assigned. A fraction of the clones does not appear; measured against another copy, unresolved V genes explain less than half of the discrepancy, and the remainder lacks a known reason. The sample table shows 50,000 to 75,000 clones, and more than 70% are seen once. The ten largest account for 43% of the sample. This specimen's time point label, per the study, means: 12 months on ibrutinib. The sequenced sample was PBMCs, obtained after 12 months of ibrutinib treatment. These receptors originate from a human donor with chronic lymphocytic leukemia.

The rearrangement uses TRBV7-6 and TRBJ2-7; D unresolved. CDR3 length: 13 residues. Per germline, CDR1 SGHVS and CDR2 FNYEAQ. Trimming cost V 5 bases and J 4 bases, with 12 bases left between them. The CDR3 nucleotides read TGTGCCAGCAGCAAAAACGGGCTTTACGAGCAGTACTTC. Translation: CASSKNGLYEQYF.

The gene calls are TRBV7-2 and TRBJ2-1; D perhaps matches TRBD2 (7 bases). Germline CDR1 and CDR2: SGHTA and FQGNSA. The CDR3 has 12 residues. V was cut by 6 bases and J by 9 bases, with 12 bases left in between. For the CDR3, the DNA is TGTGCCAGCAGGGGAGGGGGTGTTGAGCAGTTCTTC. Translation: CASRGGGVEQFF.

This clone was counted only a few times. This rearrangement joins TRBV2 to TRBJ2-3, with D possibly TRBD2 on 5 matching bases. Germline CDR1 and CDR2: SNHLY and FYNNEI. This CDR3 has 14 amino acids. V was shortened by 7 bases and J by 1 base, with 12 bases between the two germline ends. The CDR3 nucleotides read TGTGCCAGCAACCCTTCGCGGGGCACAGATACGCAGTATTTT. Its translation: CASNPSRGTDTQYF.

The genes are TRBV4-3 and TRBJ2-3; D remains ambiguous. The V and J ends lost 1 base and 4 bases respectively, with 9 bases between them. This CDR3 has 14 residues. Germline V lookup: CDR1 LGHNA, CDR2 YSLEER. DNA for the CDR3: TGCGCCAGCAGCCAAGTAGTAACTGCAGATACGCAGTATTTT. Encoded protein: CASSQVVTADTQYF.

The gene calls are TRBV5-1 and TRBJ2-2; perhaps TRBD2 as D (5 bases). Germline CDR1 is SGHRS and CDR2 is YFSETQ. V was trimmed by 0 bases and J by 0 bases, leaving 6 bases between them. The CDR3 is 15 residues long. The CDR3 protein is CASSLGSANTGELFF. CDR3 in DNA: TGCGCCAGCAGCTTGGGTAGCGCGAACACCGGGGAGCTGTTTTTT.

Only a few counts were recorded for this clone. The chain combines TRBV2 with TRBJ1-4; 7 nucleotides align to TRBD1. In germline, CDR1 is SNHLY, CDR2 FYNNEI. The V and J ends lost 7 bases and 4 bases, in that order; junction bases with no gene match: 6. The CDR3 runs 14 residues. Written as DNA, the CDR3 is TGTGCCAGCACCCGACAGGGACTTAATGAAAAACTGTTTTTT. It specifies CASTRQGLNEKLFF.

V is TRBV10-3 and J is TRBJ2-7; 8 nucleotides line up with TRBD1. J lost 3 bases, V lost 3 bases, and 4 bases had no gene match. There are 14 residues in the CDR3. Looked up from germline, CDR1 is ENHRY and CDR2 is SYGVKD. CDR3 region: CAISDDRGIYEQYF. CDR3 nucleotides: TGTGCCATCAGTGATGACAGGGGAATCTACGAGCAGTACTTC.

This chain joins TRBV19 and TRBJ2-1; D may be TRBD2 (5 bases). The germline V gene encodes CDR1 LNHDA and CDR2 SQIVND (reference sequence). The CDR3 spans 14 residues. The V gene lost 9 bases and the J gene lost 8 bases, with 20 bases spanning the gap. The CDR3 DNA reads TGTGCCAGGAGAGACTCGCTGGGAGTTTATGAGCAGTTCTTC. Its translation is CARRDSLGVYEQFF.

CDR3 region: CASSKGQGLETQYF. The CDR3 DNA reads TGTGCCAGCAGCAAGGGACAGGGTTTGGAGACCCAGTACTTC. This rearrangement joins TRBV6-5 to TRBJ2-5; TRBD1 agrees at 9 bases. The germline V gene has CDR1 MNHEY and CDR2 SVGAGI. With V trimmed by 6 bases and J by 5 bases, 7 bases remained unmatched. The CDR3 contains 14 residues.

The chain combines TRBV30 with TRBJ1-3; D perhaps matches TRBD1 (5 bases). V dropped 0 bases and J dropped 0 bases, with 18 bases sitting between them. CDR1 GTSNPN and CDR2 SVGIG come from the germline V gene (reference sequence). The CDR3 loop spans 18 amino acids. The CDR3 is CAWSVEARGTFSGNTIYF. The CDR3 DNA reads TGTGCCTGGAGTGTCGAGGCAAGGGGCACATTCTCTGGAAACACCATATATTTT.

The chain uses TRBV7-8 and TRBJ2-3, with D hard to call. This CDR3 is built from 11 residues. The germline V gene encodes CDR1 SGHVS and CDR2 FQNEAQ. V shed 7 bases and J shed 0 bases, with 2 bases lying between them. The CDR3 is CASTSTDTQYF. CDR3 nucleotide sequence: TGTGCCAGCACCAGCACAGATACGCAGTATTTT.

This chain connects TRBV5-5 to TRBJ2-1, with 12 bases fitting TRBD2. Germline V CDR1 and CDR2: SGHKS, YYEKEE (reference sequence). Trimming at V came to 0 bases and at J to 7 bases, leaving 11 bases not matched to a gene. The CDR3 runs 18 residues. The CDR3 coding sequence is TGTGCCAGCAGCTTGGTGAGGCTAGCGGGAGGGACGGGGAATGAGCAGTTCTTC. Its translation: CASSLVRLAGGTGNEQFF. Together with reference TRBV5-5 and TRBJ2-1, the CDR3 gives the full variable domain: DAGVTQSPTHLIKTRGQQVTLRCSPISGHKSVSWYQQVLGQGPQFIFQYYEKEERGRGNFPDRFSARQFPNYSSELNVNALLLGDSALYLCASSLVRLAGGTGNEQFFGPGTRLTVL.

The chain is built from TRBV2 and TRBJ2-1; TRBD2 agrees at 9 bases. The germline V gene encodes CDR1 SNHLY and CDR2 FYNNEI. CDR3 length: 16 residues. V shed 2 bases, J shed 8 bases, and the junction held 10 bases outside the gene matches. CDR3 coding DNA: TGTGCCAGCAGTGAACGGGAGCGGGAGGCCGCCCATGAGCAGTTCTTC. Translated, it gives CASSEREREAAHEQFF.

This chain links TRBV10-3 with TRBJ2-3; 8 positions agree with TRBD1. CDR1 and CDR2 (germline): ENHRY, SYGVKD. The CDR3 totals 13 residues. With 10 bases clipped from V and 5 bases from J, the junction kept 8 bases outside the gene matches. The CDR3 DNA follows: TGTGCCAACTCGGACAGGGAGGTAGATACGCAGTATTTT. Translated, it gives CANSDREVDTQYF.

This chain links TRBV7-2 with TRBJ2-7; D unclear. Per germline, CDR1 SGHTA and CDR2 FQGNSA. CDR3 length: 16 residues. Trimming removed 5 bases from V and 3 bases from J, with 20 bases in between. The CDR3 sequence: CASSTGPKSHLYEQYF. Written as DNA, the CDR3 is TGTGCCAGCAGCACCGGGCCCAAGTCCCACCTCTACGAGCAGTACTTC.

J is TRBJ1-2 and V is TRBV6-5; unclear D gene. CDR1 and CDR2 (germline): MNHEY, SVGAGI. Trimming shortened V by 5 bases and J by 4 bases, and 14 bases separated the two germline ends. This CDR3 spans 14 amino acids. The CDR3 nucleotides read TGTGCCAGCAGTGGGTCGGAAAAGGGCTATGGCTACACCTTC. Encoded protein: CASSGSEKGYGYTF.